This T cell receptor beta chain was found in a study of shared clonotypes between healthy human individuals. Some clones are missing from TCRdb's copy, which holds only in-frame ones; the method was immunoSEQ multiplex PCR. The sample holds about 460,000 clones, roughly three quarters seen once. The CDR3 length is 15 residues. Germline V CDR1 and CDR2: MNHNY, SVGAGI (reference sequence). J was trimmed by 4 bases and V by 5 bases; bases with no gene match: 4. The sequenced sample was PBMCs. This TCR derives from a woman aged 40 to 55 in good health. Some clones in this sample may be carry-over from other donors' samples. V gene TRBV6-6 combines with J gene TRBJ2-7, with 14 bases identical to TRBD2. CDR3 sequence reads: CASSPTSGRGYEQYF. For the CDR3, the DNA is TGTGCCAGCAGTCCGACTAGCGGGAGGGGGTACGAGCAGTACTTC.